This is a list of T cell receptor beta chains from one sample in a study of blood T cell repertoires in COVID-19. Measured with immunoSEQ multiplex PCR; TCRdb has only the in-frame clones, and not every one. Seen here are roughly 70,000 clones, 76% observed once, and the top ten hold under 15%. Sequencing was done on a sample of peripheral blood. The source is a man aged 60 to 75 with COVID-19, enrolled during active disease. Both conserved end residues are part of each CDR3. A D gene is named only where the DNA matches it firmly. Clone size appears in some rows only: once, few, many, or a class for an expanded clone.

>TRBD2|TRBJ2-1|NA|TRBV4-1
TGCGCCAGCAGTCTGACTAGCGGGGGGAATGAGCAGTTCTTC
CASSLTSGGNEQFF
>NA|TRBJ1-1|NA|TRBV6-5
TGTGCCAGCAGTCCTAGCGGGGGCGGTACTGAAGCTTTCTTT
CASSPSGGGTEAFF
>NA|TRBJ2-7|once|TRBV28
TGTGCCAGCAGTTCCACGCAACAGGGAAACGAGCAGTACTTC
CASSSTQQGNEQYF
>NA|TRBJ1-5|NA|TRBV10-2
TGCGCCAGCGGGGGGACGGTAGGGAATCAGCCCCAGCATTTT
CASGGTVGNQPQHF
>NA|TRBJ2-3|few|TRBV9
TGTGCCAGCAGCACCCACCCCGACTCCCTTGCGTGGTATTTT
CASSTHPDSLAWYF
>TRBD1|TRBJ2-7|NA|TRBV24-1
TGTGCCACAGCCGGGACAGTCTCCTACGAGCAGTACTTC
CATAGTVSYEQYF
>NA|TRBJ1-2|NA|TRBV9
TGTGCCAGCAGCGTAGGGGGAGAGGGCTACACCTTC
CASSVGGEGYTF
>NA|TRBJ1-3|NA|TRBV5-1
TGCGCCAGCAGCTTGCCGGACAGCTCTGGAAACACCATATATTTT
CASSLPDSSGNTIYF
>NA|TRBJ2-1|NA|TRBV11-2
TGTGCCAGCAGCTTTGGAGCGGAGACCTACAATGAGCAGTTCTTC
CASSFGAETYNEQFF
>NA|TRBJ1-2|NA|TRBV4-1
TGCGCCAGCAGCCTCGGGGGTAGCTATGGCTACACCTTC
CASSLGGSYGYTF
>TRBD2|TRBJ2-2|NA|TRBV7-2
TGTGCCAGCAGCTACAGCGGGGCCACCGGGGAGCTGTTTTTT
CASSYSGATGELFF
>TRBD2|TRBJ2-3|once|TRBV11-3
TGTGCCAGCAGCGGTGGCGGGAGACTAACAGATACGCAGTATTTT
CASSGGGRLTDTQYF
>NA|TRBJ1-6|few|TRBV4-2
TGTGCCAGCAGCAAAGGTGGGGCGGATGATAATTCACCCCTCCACTTT
CASSKGGADDNSPLHF
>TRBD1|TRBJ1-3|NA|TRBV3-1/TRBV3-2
TGTGCCAGCAGCTTAGGGACAGCCTCTGGAAACACCATATATTTT
CASSLGTASGNTIYF
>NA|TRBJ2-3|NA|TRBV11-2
TGTGCCAGCAGCCGAGTTGTGGATACGCAGTATTTT
CASSRVVDTQYF
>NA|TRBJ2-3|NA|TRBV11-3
TGTGCCAGCAGCTTAGTTGCCTATTTAAGTGATACGCAGTATTTT
CASSLVAYLSDTQYF
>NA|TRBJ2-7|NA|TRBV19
TGTGCCAGTAGTGGCCGTTCCGAGCAGTACTTC
CASSGRSEQYF
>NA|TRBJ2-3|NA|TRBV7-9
TGTGCCAGCAGCTTACGGACAGTTTTCCGCACAGATACGCAGTATTTT
CASSLRTVFRTDTQYF
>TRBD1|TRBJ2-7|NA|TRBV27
TGTGCCAGCAGTTCCCGGGACAGTCGTGAGCAGTACTTC
CASSSRDSREQYF
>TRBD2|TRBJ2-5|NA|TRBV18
TGTGCCAGCTCACCACCCACTAGCGGGGGGTCCGAGACCCAGTACTTC
CASSPPTSGGSETQYF
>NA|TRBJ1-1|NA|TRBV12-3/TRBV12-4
TGTGCCAGCAGTTTTGGAGGGTCTGAAGCTTTCTTT
CASSFGGSEAFF
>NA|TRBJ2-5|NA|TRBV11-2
TGTGCCAGCAGCACTGAGGCCCAAGAGACCCAGTACTTC
CASSTEAQETQYF
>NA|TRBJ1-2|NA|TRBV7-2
TGTGCCAGCAGCGTCGTGGGAGTGGGAGGCTACACCTTC
CASSVVGVGGYTF
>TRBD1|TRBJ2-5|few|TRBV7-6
TGTGCCAGCAGCCAGACCGGGACAGGGGTATGGGAGACCCAGTACTTC
CASSQTGTGVWETQYF
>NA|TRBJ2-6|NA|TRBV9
TGTGCCAGCAGCCATCAGGGTTCAGGGGCCAACGTCCTGACTTTC
CASSHQGSGANVLTF
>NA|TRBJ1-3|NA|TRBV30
TGTGCCTGGAGTGTATCCCCTCTACCTGGAAACACCATATATTTT
CAWSVSPLPGNTIYF
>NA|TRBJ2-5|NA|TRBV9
TGTGCCAGCAGCCCGCGAGGGAGGGGGGAAGAGACCCAGTACTTC
CASSPRGRGEETQYF
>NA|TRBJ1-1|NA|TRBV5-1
TGCGCCAGCAGCCAAGAGGGTCCCATGAACACTGAAGCTTTCTTT
CASSQEGPMNTEAFF
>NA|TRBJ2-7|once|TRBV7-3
TGTGCCAGCAGGTGGTGGAGCGCCTACGAGCAGTACTTC
CASRWWSAYEQYF
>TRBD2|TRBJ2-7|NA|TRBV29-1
TGCAGCGTTGGTCCCACTAGCGAAAATTACGAGCAGTACTTC
CSVGPTSENYEQYF
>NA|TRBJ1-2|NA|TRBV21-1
TGTGCCAGCATCGAACGGGAAAAGGGCTACACCTTC
CASIEREKGYTF
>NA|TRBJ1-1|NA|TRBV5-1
TGCGCCAGCAGCTTGGAGCGGGCTTTGAACACTGAAGCTTTCTTT
CASSLERALNTEAFF
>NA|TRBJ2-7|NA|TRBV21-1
TGTGCCAGCAGTGGGACTAGCGGCTCCTACGAGCAGTACTTC
CASSGTSGSYEQYF
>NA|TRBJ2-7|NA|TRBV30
TGTGCCTGGAGTGCGGGATCTGAGCAGTACTTC
CAWSAGSEQYF
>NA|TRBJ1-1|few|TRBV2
TGTGCCAGCAGTGATAATGGGGGGACTGAAGCTTTCTTT
CASSDNGGTEAFF
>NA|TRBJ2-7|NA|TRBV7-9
TGTGCCAGCAGCGCTCCTGGGAGCGGCTACGAGCAGTACTTC
CASSAPGSGYEQYF
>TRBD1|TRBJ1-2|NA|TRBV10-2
TGCGCCAGCGCCAAGGGGGCCGCGATGACCTATGGCTACACCTTC
CASAKGAAMTYGYTF
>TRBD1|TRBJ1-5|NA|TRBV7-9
TGTGCCAGCAGCTTGGGGACAGGGGGCCTTTTTTTGCCCCAGCATTTT
CASSLGTGGLFLPQHF
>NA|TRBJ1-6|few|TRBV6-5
TGTGCCAGCGGCGTGACAAATTTTAATTCACCCCTCCACTTT
CASGVTNFNSPLHF
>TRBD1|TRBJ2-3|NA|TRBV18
TGTGCCAGCTCAGCTCGGACAGGGGGCGAGACAGATACGCAGTATTTT
CASSARTGGETDTQYF
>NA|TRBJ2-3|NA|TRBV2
TGTGCCAGCAGTGAAACTACCACAGATACGCAGTATTTT
CASSETTTDTQYF
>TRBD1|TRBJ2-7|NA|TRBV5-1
TGCGCCAGCAGTGGACAGGGGGTCGCCTACGAGCAGTACTTC
CASSGQGVAYEQYF
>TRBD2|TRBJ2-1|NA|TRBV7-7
TGTGCCAGCAGCTTACACGCCGGGACTAAAGGGATTAATGAGCAGTTCTTC
CASSLHAGTKGINEQFF
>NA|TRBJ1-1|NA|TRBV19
TGTGCCAGTAGGCATGGAGCGAACACTGAAGCTTTCTTT
CASRHGANTEAFF
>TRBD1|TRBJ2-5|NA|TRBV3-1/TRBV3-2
TGTGCCAGCAGCCAAGCTCGGACAGGGGCGGGCGAGACCCAGTACTTC
CASSQARTGAGETQYF
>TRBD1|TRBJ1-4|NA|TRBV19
TGTGCCAGTAGCGTGGGACAGGGCCCCGAAAAACTGTTTTTT
CASSVGQGPEKLFF
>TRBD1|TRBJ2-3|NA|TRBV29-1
TGCAGCGTTGAAGGCCGACAGGGGTCTAGCACAGATACGCAGTATTTT
CSVEGRQGSSTDTQYF
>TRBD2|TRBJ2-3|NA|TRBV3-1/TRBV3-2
TGTGCCAGCAGCCAGTTTCCGGGGGGGGACCCGTCGGATACGCAGTATTTT
CASSQFPGGDPSDTQYF
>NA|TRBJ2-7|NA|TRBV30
TGTGCCTGGAGCGTTAGCGGTTTCGAGCAGTACTTC
CAWSVSGFEQYF
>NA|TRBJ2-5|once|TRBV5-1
TGCGCCAGCAGCTGGGAGTTGGGCCAAGAGACCCAGTACTTC
CASSWELGQETQYF
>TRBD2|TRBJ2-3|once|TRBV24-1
TGTGCCACCAGTGATTGGACTAGCGGGGCCAAAGATACGCAGTATTTT
CATSDWTSGAKDTQYF
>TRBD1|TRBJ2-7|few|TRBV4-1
TGCGCCAGCAGCCACGGGACAGGGGGGACTTACGAGCAGTACTTC
CASSHGTGGTYEQYF
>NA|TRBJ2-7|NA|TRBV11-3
TGTGCCAGCAGCTTAGCCAGGGAATTAAGCCACGAGCAGTACTTC
CASSLARELSHEQYF
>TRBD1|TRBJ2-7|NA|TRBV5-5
TGTGCCAGCAGCCCGGGACAGACCCCACTTTCCTACGAGCAGTACTTC
CASSPGQTPLSYEQYF